One and the same sample provided the 32 T cell receptor beta chains below, sequenced in a study of blood T cell repertoires in COVID-19. Sequenced by immunoSEQ multiplex PCR; TCRdb stores in-frame clones only, minus some. The sample consists of 200,000 to 250,000 clones, about 90% of them appearing once. Sequenced sample: PBMCs or T cells enriched from blood (not recorded which). The receptors here all came from a woman between 25 and 40 years old who had been exposed to COVID-19.

The CDR3 protein is CATSGQGQLEAFF. CDR3 nucleotides: TGTGCCACATCAGGACAGGGGCAGTTGGAAGCTTTCTTT. This chain links TRBV6-5 with TRBJ1-1; 9 bases match TRBD1. This CDR3 has 13 amino acids. V shed 10 bases and J 8 bases; nucleotides not matched to a gene: 11. Germline-derived CDR1 and CDR2 are MNHEY and SVGAGI.

V gene TRBV7-9 combines with J gene TRBJ1-2; TRBD1 matches at 11 bases. Germline loops: CDR1 SEHNR, CDR2 FQNEAQ (reference sequence). The V gene end was trimmed by 5 bases and the J gene end by 6 bases; junction bases not matched to a gene: 8. CDR3 length equals 15 residues. This CDR3 reads CASSLGGQGANGYTF. CDR3 nucleotides: TGTGCCAGCAGCCTTGGCGGACAGGGGGCTAATGGCTACACCTTC.

The chain recombines TRBV19 with TRBJ1-1, with TRBD1 as a possible D gene (6 bases). The CDR3 covers 15 residues. V lost 4 bases to trimming and J lost 5 bases, with 17 bases between them. Germline assignment: CDR1 LNHDA and CDR2 SQIVND (reference sequence). The CDR3 coding sequence is TGTGCCAGTAGTACTCAACACGTCCAGGGGACTGAAGCTTTCTTT. It codes for CASSTQHVQGTEAFF.

This clone appeared a few times. Sequence at one end of the junction differs from germline and may be a read error. The gene calls are TRBV2 and TRBJ1-2, with D possibly matching TRBD1 (5 bases). CDR3 length: 12 amino acids. Germline assignment: CDR1 SNHLY and CDR2 FYNNEI. The CDR3 sequence is CASSAHDSPTRF. Here the CDR3 DNA reads TGTGCCAGCAGTGCTCATGACAGCCCGACACGCTTC.

The chain couples TRBV28 to TRBJ2-7; 7 bases fit TRBD1. The CDR3 sequence is 17 residues long. In germline, CDR1 is MDHEN, CDR2 SYDVKM. V lost 3 bases to trimming and J lost 2 bases; unmatched junction nucleotides: 13. CDR3 bases: TGTGCCAGCAGTTTGATGGTGGGCACAGGGGCCCCCTACGAGCAGTACTTC. Translated, it gives CASSLMVGTGAPYEQYF.

The chain uses TRBV9 and TRBJ1-5; D not resolved. The CDR3 extends over 14 amino acids. V lost 3 bases and J 8 bases, leaving 15 bases between the germline ends. CDR1 is SGDLS and CDR2 is YYNGEE in the germline V gene. CDR3 sequence: CASSATEFAEPQHF. The DNA of the CDR3 is TGTGCCAGCAGCGCGACGGAGTTTGCCGAGCCCCAGCATTTT.

The rearrangement links TRBV28 to TRBJ1-2, with TRBD1 matching over 12 bases. Germline trimming cut 6 bases from V and 8 bases from J; bases unmatched to any gene: 13. The CDR3 runs to 16 residues. Germline V gene lookup returns CDR1 MDHEN and CDR2 SYDVKM. The CDR3 DNA reads as TGTGCCAGCAGATTTCCGGGACAGGGGGCTCGGGAAGGCTACACCTTC. Protein: CASRFPGQGAREGYTF.

This rearrangement joins TRBV11-3 to TRBJ2-2; TRBD1 matches 9 bases. The CDR3 loop spans 18 amino acids. The J segment lost 6 bases and the V segment lost 2 bases, leaving 13 bases of the junction unmatched. Germline V gene sequence: CDR1 SGHNT, CDR2 YENEEA. The CDR3 coding sequence is TGTGCCAGCAGCTTAAGCGGAGCCGGGACAGGGATTGCCGGGGAGCTGTTTTTT. Protein sequence: CASSLSGAGTGIAGELFF.

CDR3 DNA sequence: TGTGCCAGCAGCGTAATGTCAGGCAGGGGAGCTGAAGCTTTCTTT. Encoded protein: CASSVMSGRGAEAFF. This chain uses TRBV9 with TRBJ1-1; perhaps TRBD1 as D (6 bases). CDR3 size: 15 residues. V lost 1 base and J lost 6, with 16 bases in between. Germline CDR1 reads SGDLS; CDR2 reads YYNGEE.

The chain is built from TRBV18 and TRBJ1-1, with a tentative D call TRBD1 (6 bases). Germline V lookup: CDR1 KGHSH, CDR2 LQKENI. The germline V and J ends were trimmed by 4 bases and 2 bases, with 8 bases remaining between them. The CDR3 has 13 residues. CDR3 amino acids: CASSRTANTEAFF. CDR3 DNA: TGTGCCAGCTCACGGACAGCCAACACTGAAGCTTTCTTT.

The V gene is TRBV9, the J gene TRBJ1-2; a weak D match, TRBD1 (6 bases). The CDR3 consists of 16 residues. In germline, CDR1 is SGDLS, CDR2 YYNGEE. V was clipped by 5 bases and J by 4 bases, with 21 bases between them. The CDR3: CASSAVRGTPSYGYTF. The DNA of the CDR3 is TGTGCCAGCAGTGCCGTGAGGGGGACCCCCTCCTATGGCTACACCTTC.

The CDR3 DNA is TGCGCCAGCAGTCAGTTGTCGGACAGGGCCTCGAACACTGAAGCTTTCTTT. This encodes CASSQLSDRASNTEAFF. The chain joins TRBV23-1 to TRBJ1-1; 8 bases align to TRBD1. TRBV23-1 is an ORF; its function is uncertain. J lost 1 base, V lost 3 bases, and 10 bases had no gene match. CDR3 length: 17 residues.

This clone was detected only a few times. The rearrangement links TRBV2 to TRBJ2-7; 12 positions agree with TRBD2. The germline V gene has CDR1 SNHLY and CDR2 FYNNEI. The CDR3 covers 16 residues. V was pared by 3 bases and J by 5 bases, with 8 bases of the junction left unmatched. CDR3 protein: CASSDYLLAGGDEQYF. The DNA for the CDR3 is TGTGCCAGCAGTGATTACCTTCTAGCGGGAGGGGACGAGCAGTACTTC.

The chain has TRBV7-9 and TRBJ2-7, with TRBD2 matching 9 bases. The J segment lost 4 bases and the V segment lost 3 bases, leaving 4 bases of the junction unmatched. This CDR3 spans 14 amino acids. The germline gives CDR1 SEHNR, CDR2 FQNEAQ (reference sequence). The DNA of the CDR3 is TGTGCCAGCAGCTTGTCCCTAGCGGGGTACGAGCAGTACTTC. Translating gives CASSLSLAGYEQYF.

V is TRBV28 and J is TRBJ1-3; TRBD1 matches at 7 bases. The CDR3 has 17 residues. CDR1 and CDR2 from the germline V gene are MDHEN and SYDVKM. J was trimmed by 2 bases and V by 3 bases; bases with no gene match: 10. The CDR3 DNA is TGTGCCAGCAGTTTGGCTGACAGGGCAGGTCCTGGAAACACCATATATTTT. This gives the protein CASSLADRAGPGNTIYF.

The CDR3 DNA sequence: TGTGCCAGCAACCGAGGGGGGGTTCCCCTCCACTTT. This sequence encodes CASNRGGVPLHF. The chain links TRBV2 to TRBJ1-6; D is perhaps TRBD1 (6 bases). The CDR3 sequence is 12 residues long. From germline, CDR1 is SNHLY and CDR2 FYNNEI. V shed 7 bases and J shed 13 bases, with 14 bases lying between them.

The chain combines TRBV19 with TRBJ2-1; 10 nucleotides match TRBD2. The germline V gene encodes CDR1 LNHDA and CDR2 SQIVND (reference sequence). The CDR3 has 14 residues. V was clipped by 7 bases and J by 5 bases; unmatched bases: 5. The CDR3 sequence: CASTPGLANNEQFF. CDR3 DNA: TGTGCCAGTACCCCGGGACTAGCGAACAATGAGCAGTTCTTC.

This sequence joins TRBV9 and TRBJ2-1, with TRBD2 matching over 9 bases. This CDR3 is built from 16 residues. V shed 1 base and J 5 bases; nucleotides not matched to a gene: 7. The germline V gene has CDR1 SGDLS and CDR2 YYNGEE. CDR3 nucleotides: TGTGCCAGCAGCGTATACGCGGGAGGGGTAGACAATGAGCAGTTCTTC. It yields the protein CASSVYAGGVDNEQFF.

The chain employs TRBV7-9 and TRBJ2-2; 11 bases are a match to TRBD1. The length of the CDR3 is 18 residues. CDR1 and CDR2 (germline): SEHNR, FQNEAQ (reference sequence). J gave up 5 bases and V 5 bases, and 13 bases lay outside the gene matches. The CDR3 loop reads CASSKRTGGPVRTGELFF. CDR3 sequence (DNA): TGTGCCAGCAGCAAGAGGACAGGGGGCCCGGTGAGGACCGGGGAGCTGTTTTTT.

This clone was counted once. This chain joins TRBV9 and TRBJ2-3, with 12 bases matching TRBD2. The ends lost 3 bases at V and 4 bases at J; junction bases unmatched: 6. The CDR3 contains 16 residues. The germline CDR1 and CDR2 sequences are SGDLS and YYNGEE. CDR3 in DNA: TGTGCCAGCAGCGCTGGACTAGCGGGAACTGCAGATACGCAGTATTTT. As protein: CASSAGLAGTADTQYF.

V gene TRBV3-1 (or the pseudogene TRBV3-2) combines with J gene TRBJ1-6, with D possibly TRBD1 on 6 matching bases. V was pared by 1 base and J by 5 bases, with 12 bases between. CDR1 is LGHDT and CDR2 is YNNKEL in the germline V gene (reference sequence). The CDR3 is 16 residues long. The CDR3 region is CASSQGVWTDNSPLHF. DNA for the CDR3: TGTGCCAGCAGCCAAGGGGTCTGGACAGATAATTCACCCCTCCACTTT.

This chain links TRBV19 with TRBJ2-5, with a possible D match to TRBD2 (6 bases). The ends were cut back, 3 bases at V and 0 bases at J, with 8 bases in the middle. CDR1 is LNHDA and CDR2 is SQIVND in the germline V gene (reference sequence). The CDR3 is 14 residues long. The CDR3 coding sequence is TGTGCCAGTAGTATCGGAGGGGACCAAGAGACCCAGTACTTC. It encodes CASSIGGDQETQYF.

The chain is built from TRBV24-1 and TRBJ2-1; a possible D gene is TRBD1 (6 bases). V lost 2 bases, J lost 7 bases, and 14 bases lay in between. Germline values: CDR1 KGHDR, CDR2 SFDVKD. The CDR3 sequence is 15 residues long. The CDR3 protein is CATSDSQGNTNEQFF. As DNA, the CDR3 is TGTGCCACCAGTGATTCCCAGGGGAATACGAATGAGCAGTTCTTC.

The rearrangement uses TRBV27 and TRBJ2-3; tentatively, D is TRBD2 (6 bases). CDR3 length: 13 amino acids. Germline CDR1 and CDR2: MNHEY and SMNVEV (reference sequence). The V end lost 10 bases, the J end lost 11 bases, and 22 bases lay between the germline ends. CDR3 protein: CATRTGGTLQQYF. The CDR3 DNA reads TGTGCCACCCGGACTGGCGGGACGCTACAGCAGTATTTT.

The chain carries TRBV15 and TRBJ2-1; D gene uncertain. The length of the CDR3 is 17 residues. Germline V CDR1 and CDR2: LNHNV, YYDKDF (reference sequence). With 0 bases removed from V and 8 bases from J, the gap between germline ends came to 20 bases. CDR3 region: CATSRDVRVLVSDEQFF. CDR3 nucleotide sequence: TGTGCCACCAGCAGAGATGTAAGAGTTTTGGTTTCGGATGAGCAGTTCTTC.

V usage is TRBV6-6 and J usage is TRBJ1-5; D not certain. The length of the CDR3 is 15 residues. Germline lookup yields CDR1 MNHNY and CDR2 SVGAGI (reference sequence). V was shortened by 5 bases and J by 2 bases, with 13 bases between the two germline ends. The CDR3 sequence is CASSTREGGNQPQHF. For the CDR3, the DNA is TGTGCCAGCAGTACCCGAGAGGGAGGCAATCAGCCCCAGCATTTT.

The chain recombines TRBV6-5 with TRBJ1-1, with D perhaps TRBD1 (5 bases). The length of the CDR3 is 14 residues. With 5 bases removed from V and 6 bases from J, the gap between germline ends came to 16 bases. Germline CDR1 and CDR2: MNHEY and SVGAGI. CDR3 bases: TGTGCCAGCAGTCTCTTAGAGGGGACTGCTGAAGCTTTCTTT. Its translation: CASSLLEGTAEAFF.

The chain has TRBV7-9 and TRBJ2-1; possible D gene TRBD2, 7 bases. Trimming cost V 3 bases and J 6 bases, with 21 bases left between them. CDR1 and CDR2 (germline): SEHNR, FQNEAQ (reference sequence). The CDR3 has 17 amino acids. As DNA, the CDR3 is TGTGCCAGCAGCTTGATCGGGGGGCGGACCCTAATCAATGAGCAGTTCTTC. This translates into CASSLIGGRTLINEQFF.

This chain links TRBV27 with TRBJ1-1, with 8 bases that match TRBD1. Germline values: CDR1 MNHEY, CDR2 SMNVEV (reference sequence). The CDR3 sequence is 15 residues long. V shed 2 bases and J 1 base; nucleotides not matched to a gene: 3. The CDR3 nucleotides read TGTGCCAGCAGTTTAAGTACAGGGGGGAACACTGAAGCTTTCTTT. It yields the protein CASSLSTGGNTEAFF.

This CDR3 is CASSFWLGQGTDTQYF. The DNA of the CDR3 is TGTGCCAGTAGTTTCTGGTTGGGACAGGGCACAGATACGCAGTATTTT. The chain uses TRBV19 and TRBJ2-3; 8 bases align to TRBD1. The J segment lost 1 base and the V segment lost 5 bases, leaving 8 bases of the junction unmatched. The CDR3 is made up of 16 amino acids. Germline V gives CDR1 LNHDA, CDR2 SQIVND (reference sequence).

Only a few counts were recorded for this clone. The J gene is TRBJ2-1, the V gene TRBV12-3 or TRBV12-4; D not certain. The V end was cut by 6 bases, the J end by 6 bases, with 12 bases between. CDR3 size: 13 residues. The CDR3 DNA reads as TGTGCCAGCAGGCTAAGCCAGGTCAATGAGCAGTTCTTC. Protein sequence: CASRLSQVNEQFF.

The chain recombines TRBV18 with TRBJ1-3; maybe TRBD1 (5 bases). The V end lost 2 bases, the J end lost 2 bases, and 10 bases lay between the germline ends. CDR3 length: 15 residues. The germline V gene encodes CDR1 KGHSH and CDR2 LQKENI. CDR3 in amino acids: CASSPSAGTGNTIYF. CDR3 in DNA: TGTGCCAGCTCACCATCCGCAGGGACTGGAAACACCATATATTTT.